This T cell receptor beta chain appears in the sequencing data of a study of PD-1 blockade in classical Hodgkin lymphoma. General observations from the study: Complete responders' baseline diversity resembled that of newly diagnosed patients. There remain no defined causes for the repertoire differences, which possibly reflect disease activity or prior therapy. Only CD4+ TCR diversity, not CD8+, had risen significantly by C4D1. Newly diagnosed patients had baseline TCR diversity that was reportedly lower than that of healthy donors.

Each patient's relapse followed autologous stem cell transplantation, and brentuximab vedotin exposure varied. Clones were read by immunoSEQ multiplex PCR, and TCRdb kept only the in-frame ones, dropping some. The table includes over 45,000 clones, around two thirds detected once. Details on this clone: What it binds is not known.

Germline assignment: CDR1 SGHAT and CDR2 FQNNGV. V was pared by 5 bases and J by 2 bases, with 16 bases between. The CDR3 spans 15 residues. This sample comprised peripheral blood mononuclear cells (PBMCs), obtained before the second cycle of nivolumab. V and J are TRBV11-2 and TRBJ2-7, with D possibly matching TRBD1 (6 bases). This TCR was recovered from a human donor with classical Hodgkin lymphoma. CDR3 residues: CASSLRRQAPYEQYF. The DNA of the CDR3 is TGTGCCAGCAGCCTTAGGCGACAGGCTCCCTACGAGCAGTACTTC.